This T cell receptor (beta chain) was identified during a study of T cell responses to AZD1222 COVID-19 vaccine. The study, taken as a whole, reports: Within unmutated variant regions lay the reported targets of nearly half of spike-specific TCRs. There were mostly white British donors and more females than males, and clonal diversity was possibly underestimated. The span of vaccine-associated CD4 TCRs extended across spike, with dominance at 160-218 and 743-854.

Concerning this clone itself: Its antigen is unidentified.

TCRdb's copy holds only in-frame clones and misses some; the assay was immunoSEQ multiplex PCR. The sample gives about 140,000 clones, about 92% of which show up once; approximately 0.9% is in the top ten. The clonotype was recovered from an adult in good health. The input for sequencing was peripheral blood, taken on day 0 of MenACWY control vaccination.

CDR3 coding DNA: TGTGCCAGCTCAATGACCGGGACTAGCGGGGGGCCCAATGAGCAGTTCTTC. Its protein product is CASSMTGTSGGPNEQFF. The chain has TRBV18 and TRBJ2-1; 15 bases fit TRBD2. With V trimmed by 5 bases and J by 6 bases, 8 bases remained unmatched. The CDR3 runs to 17 residues. CDR1 is KGHSH, CDR2 LQKENI, per germline.